This is a list of T cell receptor beta chains from one sample in a study of shared clonotypes between healthy human individuals. Only in-frame clones appear in the TCRdb table, and some are missing; sequencing was by immunoSEQ multiplex PCR. The table records around 980,000 clones, about 80% of them present only once. Sequenced material: memory CD4+ T cells from PBMCs. The receptors stem from a young man in good health. Some clones in this sample may be carry-over from other donors' samples. The CDR3 runs from the conserved cysteine through the conserved F or W. Fields, in order: clone size, D gene, J gene, V gene, CDR3 DNA, CDR3 protein. A D gene is named only where the DNA matches it firmly. Clone sizes are given selectively: once, few, many, or a class where the clone is expanded.

size: .
D: .
J: TRBJ2-5
V: TRBV7-7
DNA: TGTGCCAGCGGCACTCGGGAGACCCAGTACTTC
CDR3: CASGTRETQYF

size: .
D: .
J: TRBJ2-2
V: TRBV5-6
DNA: TGTGCCAGCAGCCCCTGGAACACCGGGGAGCTGTTTTTT
CDR3: CASSPWNTGELFF

size: .
D: TRBD1
J: TRBJ2-5
V: TRBV7-2
DNA: TGTGCCAGCAGCTCCCCAAGGGACAGGTTGCAGGAGACCCAGTACTTC
CDR3: CASSSPRDRLQETQYF

size: .
D: .
J: TRBJ2-1
V: TRBV9
DNA: TGTGCCAGCAGCGTAGGTGCTAGCGCTGACAATGAGCAGTTCTTC
CDR3: CASSVGASADNEQFF

size: .
D: TRBD1
J: TRBJ2-7
V: TRBV4-1
DNA: TGCGCCAGCAGCCACCCCGGGACAGGGTTCGAGCAGTACTTC
CDR3: CASSHPGTGFEQYF

size: many
D: .
J: TRBJ1-1
V: TRBV6-1
DNA: TGTGCCAGCAGTGAATTTAAAACAGTCCCACGGGCTTTCTTT
CDR3: CASSEFKTVPRAFF

size: .
D: TRBD1
J: TRBJ1-3
V: TRBV5-1
DNA: TGCGCCAGCAGTCGGGACAGGAGCTCTGGAAACACCATATATTTT
CDR3: CASSRDRSSGNTIYF

size: few
D: TRBD1
J: TRBJ2-1
V: TRBV15
DNA: TGTGCCACCAGCAGAGATGCGACAGGGAACAATGAGCAGTTCTTC
CDR3: CATSRDATGNNEQFF

size: .
D: TRBD2
J: TRBJ2-7
V: TRBV7-6
DNA: TGTGCCAGCAGCTTACTAGCGGGTGGGTCCTACGAGCAGTACTTC
CDR3: CASSLLAGGSYEQYF

size: .
D: .
J: TRBJ1-5
V: TRBV28
DNA: TGTGCCAGCCACGGGGGTAGTACCCGGGGTCCCCAGCATTTT
CDR3: CASHGGSTRGPQHF

size: few
D: .
J: TRBJ2-4
V: TRBV30
DNA: TGTGCCTGGAATTACGGTAGAGGGGCCAAAAACATTCAGTACTTC
CDR3: CAWNYGRGAKNIQYF

size: .
D: .
J: TRBJ1-2
V: TRBV7-6
DNA: TGTGCCAGCAGCCCAGGCATCGGGGCGCAGGCCCTTGGCTACACCTTC
CDR3: CASSPGIGAQALGYTF

size: .
D: .
J: TRBJ1-3
V: TRBV5-6
DNA: TGTGCCAGCAGCTTGTTCCTATCTGGAAACACCATATATTTT
CDR3: CASSLFLSGNTIYF

size: .
D: .
J: TRBJ2-5
V: TRBV30
DNA: TGTGCCTGGAGACAGGTGGGGGAGACCCAGTACTTC
CDR3: CAWRQVGETQYF

size: .
D: TRBD2
J: TRBJ2-3
V: TRBV9
DNA: TGTGCCAGCAGCGTAGCTAGCGGGAGCAATGCAGATACGCAGTATTTT
CDR3: CASSVASGSNADTQYF

size: .
D: .
J: TRBJ2-7
V: TRBV5-1
DNA: TGCGCCAGCAGCCGGCAGGGACTGGGCTACGAGCAGTACTTC
CDR3: CASSRQGLGYEQYF

size: .
D: TRBD2
J: TRBJ2-3
V: TRBV2
DNA: TGCGGCGGTGCGGGAGGGAGACAAGCAGATACGCAGTATTTT
CDR3: CGGAGGRQADTQYF

size: many
D: .
J: TRBJ1-5
V: TRBV7-2
DNA: TGTGCCAGCAGCTTAGGGACTCAGAGGCCCCAGCATTTT
CDR3: CASSLGTQRPQHF

size: once
D: .
J: TRBJ1-3
V: TRBV5-1
DNA: TGCGCCAGTCCTTTGATGAGAGGGGGAGGAAACACCATATATTTT
CDR3: CASPLMRGGGNTIYF

size: .
D: TRBD1
J: TRBJ1-4
V: TRBV7-2
DNA: TGTGCCAGCAGCGCCAGACAGGGTGAAGAAAAACTGTTTTTT
CDR3: CASSARQGEEKLFF

size: .
D: .
J: TRBJ1-2
V: TRBV20-1
DNA: TGCAGTGCTATAACAGAGAGAGGCTACACCTTC
CDR3: CSAITERGYTF

size: many
D: TRBD2
J: TRBJ2-2
V: TRBV2
DNA: TGTGCCAGCAGAAGACTAGCGGGGAACACCGGGGAGCTGTTTTTT
CDR3: CASRRLAGNTGELFF

size: .
D: .
J: TRBJ1-2
V: TRBV18
DNA: TGTGCCAGCTCGCCCAGTGGAAGCTACACCTTC
CDR3: CASSPSGSYTF

size: few
D: .
J: TRBJ2-7
V: TRBV29-1
DNA: TGCAGCGTTTCGGCGGCCGGGGACGAGCAGTACTTC
CDR3: CSVSAAGDEQYF

size: .
D: .
J: TRBJ1-5
V: TRBV28
DNA: TGTGCCAGCAGTTTGACAGGCTCCTTTCAGCCCCAGCATTTT
CDR3: CASSLTGSFQPQHF

size: .
D: .
J: TRBJ1-5
V: TRBV11-1
DNA: TGTGCCAGCAGCTTACGGGAAGGACAGCCCCAGCATTTT
CDR3: CASSLREGQPQHF

size: .
D: .
J: TRBJ1-2
V: TRBV28
DNA: TGTGCCAGCAGTTCAGGGGTAGGGTATGGCTACACCTTC
CDR3: CASSSGVGYGYTF

size: few
D: TRBD1
J: TRBJ1-1
V: TRBV7-9
DNA: TGTGCCAGCAGCTCGGACAGGGATGGCACTGAAGCTTTCTTT
CDR3: CASSSDRDGTEAFF

size: few
D: TRBD2
J: TRBJ2-2
V: TRBV7-2
DNA: TGTGCCAGCAGCTTACTTAAGAGCGGGAGGCCCGGGGAGCTGTTTTTT
CDR3: CASSLLKSGRPGELFF

size: .
D: .
J: TRBJ2-2
V: TRBV9
DNA: TGTGCCAGCAGCGTAGCCCCAGCCGGGGAGCTGTTTTTT
CDR3: CASSVAPAGELFF

size: .
D: TRBD2
J: TRBJ2-1
V: TRBV29-1
DNA: TGCAGCGTTGGGACTAGCGCGTACAATGAGCAGTTCTTC
CDR3: CSVGTSAYNEQFF

size: .
D: .
J: TRBJ2-5
V: TRBV14
DNA: TGTGCCAGCAGCCAAGGTGGGGCAGGGATCGAGACCCAGTACTTC
CDR3: CASSQGGAGIETQYF

size: once
D: .
J: TRBJ2-4
V: TRBV30
DNA: TGTGCCTGGAGTCGTATACAGACCATTCAGTACTTC
CDR3: CAWSRIQTIQYF

size: .
D: .
J: TRBJ1-1
V: TRBV6-5
DNA: TGTGCCAGCAGTTACGGGGGGATTTCGAACACTGAAGCTTTCTTT
CDR3: CASSYGGISNTEAFF

size: .
D: .
J: TRBJ1-2
V: TRBV10-3
DNA: TGTGCCATCAGTGGGGCCGGGACACCTAACTATGGCTACACCTTC
CDR3: CAISGAGTPNYGYTF

size: few
D: .
J: TRBJ2-2
V: TRBV6-1
DNA: TGTGCCAGCAGACAACTTACCAGTACCGGGGAGCTGTTTTTT
CDR3: CASRQLTSTGELFF

size: .
D: .
J: TRBJ2-7
V: TRBV19
DNA: TGTGCCAGTAGTATACAGCCCAGTGGGGAGCAGTACTTC
CDR3: CASSIQPSGEQYF

size: .
D: .
J: TRBJ2-5
V: TRBV27
DNA: TGTGCCAGCAGTTTATCGCGGGGCGGCGTAGGAGAGACCCAGTACTTC
CDR3: CASSLSRGGVGETQYF

size: .
D: .
J: TRBJ2-5
V: TRBV7-7
DNA: TGTGCCAGCAGCCCCAGTGGCAGTCAAGAGACCCAGTACTTC
CDR3: CASSPSGSQETQYF

size: .
D: .
J: TRBJ2-7
V: TRBV4-2
DNA: TGTGCCAGCAGCCCCAACGAGAAGAGCGAGCAGTACTTC
CDR3: CASSPNEKSEQYF

size: .
D: TRBD1
J: TRBJ2-7
V: TRBV9
DNA: TGTGCCAGCAGCGCCCGGGACAGCGGCTACTACGAGCAGTACTTC
CDR3: CASSARDSGYYEQYF

size: .
D: TRBD1
J: TRBJ1-4
V: TRBV28
DNA: TGTGCCAGCAGTTATAGGACAGGGCTTAATGAAAAACTGTTTTTT
CDR3: CASSYRTGLNEKLFF

size: .
D: TRBD2
J: TRBJ2-2
V: TRBV10-3
DNA: TGTGCCACGGGAGGCGGACAGAACACCGGGGAGCTGTTTTTT
CDR3: CATGGGQNTGELFF

size: .
D: .
J: TRBJ1-3
V: TRBV28
DNA: TGTGCCAGCAGTTTTTTAGACACCTCTGGAAACACCATATATTTT
CDR3: CASSFLDTSGNTIYF

size: .
D: TRBD2
J: TRBJ2-5
V: TRBV7-2
DNA: TGTGCCAGCAGCTTAACAAGCGGGAGCGGAGAGACCCAGTACTTC
CDR3: CASSLTSGSGETQYF

size: .
D: .
J: TRBJ2-5
V: TRBV5-1
DNA: TGCGCCAGCAAAGCAGAGGGGGTAGGGGAGACCCAGTACTTC
CDR3: CASKAEGVGETQYF

size: .
D: .
J: TRBJ2-1
V: TRBV30
DNA: TGTGCCTGGAGTGTACCGGTAGCGTCCTACAATGAGCAGTTCTTC
CDR3: CAWSVPVASYNEQFF

size: .
D: .
J: TRBJ1-1
V: TRBV5-5
DNA: TGTGCCAGCAGCGCACAGATCACCGACACTGAAGCTTTCTTT
CDR3: CASSAQITDTEAFF

size: .
D: .
J: TRBJ2-3
V: TRBV27
DNA: TGTGCCAGCAGTTTATACGGGAACACAGATACGCAGTATTTT
CDR3: CASSLYGNTDTQYF